This entry features one T cell receptor (beta chain) sequence. Its target is not known. TCRdb's table, derived via immunoSEQ multiplex PCR, lists solely in-frame clones and lacks some. The sample has about 190,000 clones, approximately 91% seen once. V lost 4 bases and J lost 5, with 12 bases in between. CDR1 and CDR2 (germline): SGHRS, YFSETQ. The CDR3 runs to 13 residues. These data belong to a study of T cell responses to AZD1222 COVID-19 vaccine. On the study more broadly: Recipients boosted at about 4 weeks or about 12 weeks are pooled. Overall study findings and caveats: With two AZD1222 doses given, Spike-specific TCR breadth and depth both rose. Unmutated variant regions reportedly attract nearly half of all spike-specific TCRs. Every sample of the repertoires postdated the peak T cell response.

V is TRBV5-1 and J is TRBJ1-1; D gene unclear. The receptor was derived from an adult in good health. This specimen was peripheral blood, taken on day 0 of AZD1222 vaccination. CDR3 region: CASSLPQRTEAFF. CDR3 sequence (DNA): TGCGCCAGCAGCCTCCCACAAAGGACTGAAGCTTTCTTT.